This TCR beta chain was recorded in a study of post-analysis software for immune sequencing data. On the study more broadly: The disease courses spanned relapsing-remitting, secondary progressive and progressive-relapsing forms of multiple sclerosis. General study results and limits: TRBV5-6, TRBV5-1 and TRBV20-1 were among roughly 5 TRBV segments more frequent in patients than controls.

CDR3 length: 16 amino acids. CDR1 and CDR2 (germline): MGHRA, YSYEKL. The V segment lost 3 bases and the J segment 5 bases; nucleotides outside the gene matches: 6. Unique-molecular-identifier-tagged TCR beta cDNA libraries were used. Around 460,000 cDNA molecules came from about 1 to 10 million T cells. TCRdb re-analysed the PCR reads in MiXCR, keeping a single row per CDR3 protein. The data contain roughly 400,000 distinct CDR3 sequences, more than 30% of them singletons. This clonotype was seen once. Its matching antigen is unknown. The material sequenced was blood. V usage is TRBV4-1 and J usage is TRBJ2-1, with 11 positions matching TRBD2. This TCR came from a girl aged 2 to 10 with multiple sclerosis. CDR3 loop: CASSHLSGRANNEQFF. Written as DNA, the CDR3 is TGCGCCAGCAGCCATCTTAGCGGGAGGGCAAACAATGAGCAGTTCTTC.